These 11 T cell receptor beta chains were all obtained from the same sample, sequenced in a study of synovial regulatory T cells in juvenile arthritis. Sequenced by immunoSEQ multiplex PCR; TCRdb stores in-frame clones only, minus some. The sample is made up of several thousand clones, and the top ten hold roughly 1.5% of it. The sample consisted of Treg cells from blood. Documented subset: remaining (HLA-DR-negative) circulating blood Treg cells. Receptors were obtained from a donor younger than 30 with juvenile idiopathic arthritis.

The chain recombines TRBV10-1 with TRBJ2-5; TCRdb names TRBD1, which stays unverified in the absence of DNA. The germline CDR1 and CDR2 sequences are WNHNN and SYGVQD (reference sequence). The CDR3 spans 15 residues. This entry has no DNA. The CDR3 region is CASSGDREAQETQYF.

The gene calls are TRBV7-9 and TRBJ2-1; TCRdb indicates TRBD2, and absent DNA this call remains unverified. Germline V gives CDR1 SEHNR, CDR2 FQNEAQ (reference sequence). CDR3 length: 16 amino acids. The nucleotide record is missing. The CDR3 loop is CASSFGARSSYNEQFF.

CDR3 amino acids: CASSPKDRYSGANVLTF. This sequence joins TRBV18 and TRBJ2-6. This CDR3 is 17 amino acids long. A DNA sequence was not provided. Per the germline V gene, CDR1 is KGHSH and CDR2 is LQKENI.

The chain joins TRBV10-3 to TRBJ1-2; with no DNA, the TCRdb D assignment of TRBD1 cannot be verified. Germline V CDR1 and CDR2: ENHRY, SYGVKD. The CDR3 is 16 amino acids. No coding sequence is recorded. CDR3 amino acids: CAISESWWDRVYGYTF.

The chain recombines TRBV18 with TRBJ2-5; TCRdb outputs TRBD1, but without DNA this stays unchecked. Germline V gene lookup returns CDR1 KGHSH and CDR2 LQKENI. The CDR3 totals 13 residues. The record lacks a DNA sequence. CDR3 loop: CASSPIRAETQYF.

V is TRBV20-1 and J is TRBJ2-3; TCRdb outputs TRBD2, but without DNA this stays unchecked. CDR1 and CDR2 (germline): DFQATT, SNEGSKA (reference sequence). The CDR3 contains 10 residues. Only the protein is available. CDR3 in amino acids: CSASRDTQYF.

This chain connects TRBV20-1 to TRBJ2-5; there is no DNA to check the TCRdb D call of TRBD2. The CDR3 runs to 11 residues. No DNA sequence was recorded. Germline assignment: CDR1 DFQATT and CDR2 SNEGSKA (reference sequence). The CDR3 sequence is CSARDRETQYF.

This clone is deemed medium-sized by its frequency. The chain employs TRBV7-9 and TRBJ1-5. Germline lookup yields CDR1 SEHNR and CDR2 FQNEAQ (reference sequence). The CDR3 consists of 15 residues. Only the protein is on record. The CDR3: CASSLGEGGYQPQHF.

The genes are TRBV27 and TRBJ1-5. The CDR3 is made up of 13 amino acids. The protein alone is recorded here. Germline assignment: CDR1 MNHEY and CDR2 SMNVEV (reference sequence). The CDR3 protein is CASSLVGNQPQHF.

V usage is TRBV15 and J usage is TRBJ1-4. The CDR3 covers 16 residues. Only the protein sequence is given. The germline gives CDR1 LNHNV, CDR2 YYDKDF (reference sequence). The CDR3 loop reads CATSPRRDGRNEKLFF.

The chain recombines TRBV5-4 with TRBJ2-5; TCRdb names TRBD2, which stays unverified in the absence of DNA. Germline CDR1 SGHNT, CDR2 YYREEE (reference sequence). This CDR3 region has 14 residues. No DNA appears here. The CDR3 protein is CASSPLAGEETQYF.